A single sample gave rise to the 32 T cell receptor beta chains below, sequenced in a study of vaccination effects on CD4 cells after COVID-19 (dated by TCRdb to 2022 to 2024). Their target antigens are unknown. The ViraFEST assay stimulated PBMC with viral peptide pools and then used TCR sequencing to identify antigen-specific CD4+ T cell clonotypes by expansion. After about 10 days of culture, CD4+ T cells were isolated with the EasySep CD4+ T cell isolation kit. None of the healthy vaccine recipients had a prior SARS-CoV-2 infection, which was confirmed by nucleocapsid antibody tests that came back negative both before and after vaccination. The method was the immunoSEQ multiplex PCR assay. The table comes from immuneACCESS by way of TCRdb, which keeps in-frame sequences with V and J called. Part of the clones is missing from these tables; in studies checked, under half for an unresolved V gene and the rest for unknown reasons. In this sample the table shows 68,000 or so clones, about 80% of which occur a single time. The top ten hold 12% of the sample.

Sample: CD4+ T cells from PBMCs cultured with SARS-CoV-2 spike peptides, taken before COVID-19 vaccination. According to the study, the label for this sample's cell subset or site signals: SARS-CoV-2 spike overlapping peptide pool stimulation. The origin of the receptors is a human donor who received a COVID-19 vaccine.

J is TRBJ2-3 and V is TRBV11-2; TRBD2 matches at 11 bases. V dropped 6 bases and J dropped 2; count of bases not matched to a gene: 4. From germline, CDR1 is SGHAT and CDR2 FQNNGV. The CDR3 has 15 amino acids. The CDR3 loop reads CASSRLAGFTDTQYF. The CDR3 DNA follows: TGTGCCAGCAGTAGACTAGCGGGGTTCACAGATACGCAGTATTTT.

The gene calls are TRBV7-9 and TRBJ1-1; TRBD1 might be the D (5 bases). Germline V gene lookup returns CDR1 SEHNR and CDR2 FQNEAQ (reference sequence). V was clipped by 0 bases and J by 1 base, with 9 bases between them. The CDR3 covers 15 residues. CDR3 DNA sequence: TGTGCCAGCAGCTTAGCGAGGGGCGGGAACACTGAAGCTTTCTTT. Protein: CASSLARGGNTEAFF. Full variable domain (outside the CDR3, taken from reference TRBV7-9 and TRBJ1-1): DTGVSQNPRHKITKRGQNVTFRCDPISEHNRLYWYRQTLGQGPEFLTYFQNEAQLEKSRLLSDRFSAERPKGSFSTLEIQRTEQGDSAMYLCASSLARGGNTEAFFGQGTRLTVV.

This clone has a handful of counts. This rearrangement joins TRBV10-3 to TRBJ2-5; the D is unclear. Germline lookup yields CDR1 ENHRY and CDR2 SYGVKD. This CDR3 is 14 amino acids long. Trimming shortened V by 6 bases and J by 5 bases, and 16 bases separated the two germline ends. CDR3 DNA sequence: TGTGCCATCAGGGACCCCGCTGGGTTGGAGACCCAGTACTTC. Its protein product is CAIRDPAGLETQYF.

The V gene is TRBV18, the J gene TRBJ2-3; D uncertain. Germline assignment: CDR1 KGHSH and CDR2 LQKENI. Trimming removed 3 bases at V and 4 bases at J, with 14 bases between. This CDR3 region has 15 residues. CDR3 in DNA: TGTGCCAGCTCACCCGTACGAGATCCTTCAGATACGCAGTATTTT. Amino acids: CASSPVRDPSDTQYF.

V usage is TRBV6-2 or TRBV6-3 and J usage is TRBJ1-5; 8 nucleotides agree with TRBD1. The germline V gene has CDR1 MNHEY and CDR2 SVGEGT. The CDR3 is 16 residues long. V shed 2 bases and J 2 bases; nucleotides not matched to a gene: 5. Here the CDR3 reads CASSYRAGGGNQPQHF. In DNA, the CDR3 is TGTGCCAGCAGTTACCGGGCAGGGGGCGGCAATCAGCCCCAGCATTTT.

This chain connects TRBV7-9 to TRBJ2-3; TRBD2 matches 7 bases. The CDR3 has 16 amino acids. The V gene end was trimmed by 4 bases and the J gene end by 1 base; junction bases not matched to a gene: 8. Germline V gene lookup returns CDR1 SEHNR and CDR2 FQNEAQ (reference sequence). The CDR3 here is CASSSPSGARTDTQYF. The DNA for the CDR3 is TGTGCCAGCAGCTCACCGAGCGGGGCCCGCACAGATACGCAGTATTTT.

This chain links TRBV6-5 with TRBJ1-2; 7 positions match TRBD1. The CDR3 runs to 12 residues. V lost 7 bases and J lost 6; bases outside the gene matches: 5. Germline lookup yields CDR1 MNHEY and CDR2 SVGAGI. In DNA, the CDR3 is TGTGCCAGCAAGACGGGACAGAATGGCTACACCTTC. It yields the protein CASKTGQNGYTF.

This chain connects TRBV2 to TRBJ2-7; D gene uncertain. V was trimmed by 2 bases and J by 0 bases, leaving 11 bases between them. The germline CDR1 and CDR2 sequences are SNHLY and FYNNEI. The CDR3 sequence is 15 residues long. The DNA for the CDR3 is TGTGCCAGCAGTGAATCTCTAGTAAGCTCCTACGAGCAGTACGTC. Its translation is CASSESLVSSYEQYV.

The chain recombines TRBV5-1 with TRBJ1-1; no clear D. V was clipped by 0 bases and J by 5 bases, with 14 bases between them. Germline V gene lookup returns CDR1 SGHRS and CDR2 YFSETQ. The CDR3 runs to 15 residues. The CDR3 loop is CASSLDKGMGTEAFF. The CDR3 region has the DNA TGCGCCAGCAGCTTGGACAAGGGTATGGGTACTGAAGCTTTCTTT.

V is TRBV7-9 and J is TRBJ1-3; possibly TRBD1 for D (5 bases). This CDR3 is built from 14 residues. The ends were cut back, 1 base at V and 4 bases at J, with 8 bases in the middle. Germline lookup yields CDR1 SEHNR and CDR2 FQNEAQ (reference sequence). The CDR3 coding sequence is TGTGCCAGCAGCTTAGGGGACCAAGGAAACACCATATATTTT. Its protein is CASSLGDQGNTIYF. Using reference TRBV7-9 and TRBJ1-3 for the parts outside the CDR3, the full variable domain is DTGVSQNPRHKITKRGQNVTFRCDPISEHNRLYWYRQTLGQGPEFLTYFQNEAQLEKSRLLSDRFSAERPKGSFSTLEIQRTEQGDSAMYLCASSLGDQGNTIYFGEGSWLTVV.

V and J are TRBV7-7 and TRBJ2-5, with 8 bases fitting TRBD1. In germline, CDR1 is SSHAT, CDR2 FNYEAQ (reference sequence). The CDR3 has 15 residues. V was pared by 8 bases and J by 4 bases, with 12 bases of the junction left unmatched. CDR3 coding DNA: TGTGCCAGCGGGAGGACAGGGAATTGGGGAGAGACCCAGTACTTC. This codes for CASGRTGNWGETQYF.

The chain is built from TRBV5-6 and TRBJ2-1; 10 nucleotides line up with TRBD2. Per the germline V gene, CDR1 is SGHDT and CDR2 is YYEEEE. This CDR3 spans 18 amino acids. With V trimmed by 4 bases and J by 5 bases, 15 bases remained unmatched. The CDR3, as DNA: TGTGCCAGCAGCCTGGAGCTCCTAGCGGGGGAAGTTAACAATGAGCAGTTCTTC. Translation: CASSLELLAGEVNNEQFF.

This chain connects TRBV9 to TRBJ1-1; no reliable D call. Germline loops: CDR1 SGDLS, CDR2 YYNGEE. This CDR3 comprises 14 residues. The V end lost 0 bases, the J end lost 6 bases, and 12 bases lay between the germline ends. In DNA form, the CDR3 reads TGTGCCAGCAGCGTAGATCTGAGTAGGGCTGAAGCTTTCTTT. This translates into CASSVDLSRAEAFF.

The rearrangement uses TRBV9 and TRBJ2-2; unclear D gene. CDR1 and CDR2 (germline): SGDLS, YYNGEE. CDR3 length: 14 residues. V lost 4 bases and J lost 8, with 15 bases in between. CDR3 DNA sequence: TGTGCCAGCAGCTCCAATTGGGGTGGAGGGGAGCTGTTTTTT. Its translation: CASSSNWGGGELFF.

This sequence joins TRBV27 and TRBJ2-1, with a weak D call TRBD2 (5 bases). CDR1 and CDR2 from the germline V gene are MNHEY and SMNVEV (reference sequence). CDR3 size: 13 residues. Trimming removed 7 bases from V and 8 bases from J, with 15 bases in between. The CDR3 DNA reads as TGTGCCAGCAAAGTTTATACGAGGGATGAGCAGTTCTTC. Its translation is CASKVYTRDEQFF.

This sequence joins TRBV3-1 (or the pseudogene TRBV3-2) and TRBJ1-3, with D unclear. The V and J ends lost 7 bases and 4 bases respectively, with 14 bases between them. Germline-derived CDR1 and CDR2 are LGHDT and YNNKEL (reference sequence). This CDR3 comprises 14 residues. CDR3 loop: CASTELGGGNTIYF. The CDR3 region has the DNA TGTGCCAGCACCGAGCTTGGAGGGGGAAACACCATATATTTT.

This sequence joins TRBV2 and TRBJ1-3; unclear D gene. Germline V gene sequence: CDR1 SNHLY, CDR2 FYNNEI. This CDR3 is 16 amino acids long. V gave up 0 bases and J gave up 5 bases, with 14 bases separating them. The CDR3 DNA reads TGTGCCAGCAGTGAAGCGCTTCAAGCCGGGCGAAACACCATATATTTT. Translated, it gives CASSEALQAGRNTIYF.

This chain connects TRBV9 to TRBJ2-2, with a possible D match to TRBD1 (6 bases). The CDR3 has 16 amino acids. Trimming pared 3 bases from V and 2 bases from J, leaving 14 bases between. Germline CDR1 and CDR2: SGDLS and YYNGEE. For the CDR3, the DNA is TGTGCCAGCAGCGAAGGTGGACAGATAAACACCGGGGAGCTGTTTTTT. Protein product: CASSEGGQINTGELFF.

V gene TRBV5-1 combines with J gene TRBJ1-1; D is uncertain. V lost 4 bases to trimming and J lost 2 bases, with 6 bases between them. The CDR3 covers 12 residues. Per germline, CDR1 SGHRS and CDR2 YFSETQ. The CDR3 DNA reads TGCGCCAGCAGCGGGGATAACACTGAAGCTTTCTTT. It is translated as CASSGDNTEAFF.

The J gene is TRBJ2-3, the V gene TRBV5-1; D gene ambiguous. In germline, CDR1 is SGHRS, CDR2 YFSETQ. CDR3 size: 15 residues. V lost 0 bases and J 5 bases, leaving 13 bases between the germline ends. The CDR3 coding sequence is TGCGCCAGCAGCTTGGTAGCTAATTCGGGAGATACGCAGTATTTT. Protein: CASSLVANSGDTQYF.

V and J are TRBV5-1 and TRBJ2-1, with 15 bases aligning to TRBD2. The trim removed 4 bases at V and 4 bases at J, leaving 6 bases unmatched. CDR3 length: 17 residues. Germline CDR1 is SGHRS and CDR2 is YFSETQ. The CDR3 region has the DNA TGCGCCAGCAGCGGACTAGCGGGGGGGCTAGGGTACAATGAGCAGTTCTTC. As protein: CASSGLAGGLGYNEQFF.

This clone was seen a handful of times. The chain uses TRBV2 and TRBJ1-1, with a weak D call TRBD1 (5 bases). This CDR3 has 14 residues. CDR1 SNHLY and CDR2 FYNNEI come from the germline V gene. Trimming cost V 3 bases and J 5 bases, with 13 bases left between them. The CDR3 bases are TGTGCCAGCAGTGAGTCTCCAGGGCGGACTGAAGCTTTCTTT. It translates to CASSESPGRTEAFF.

The CDR3 DNA follows: TGTGCCAGCAGCTTCGACGGCGGATACAATGAGCAGTTCTTC. This encodes CASSFDGGYNEQFF. The chain employs TRBV7-2 and TRBJ2-1; no clear D gene. From germline, CDR1 is SGHTA and CDR2 FQGNSA. Trimming stripped 3 bases from V and 4 bases from J, with 10 bases between. This CDR3 has 14 residues. The full variable domain, in which reference TRBV7-2 and TRBJ2-1 provide the parts outside the CDR3, is GAGVSQSPSNKVTEKGKDVELRCDPISGHTALYWYRQSLGQGLEFLIYFQGNSAPDKSGLPSDRFSAERTGGSVSTLTIQRTQQEDSAVYLCASSFDGGYNEQFFGPGTRLTVL.

The chain joins TRBV2 to TRBJ1-5; TRBD1 might be the D (6 bases). CDR1 is SNHLY and CDR2 is FYNNEI in the germline V gene. V lost 6 bases to trimming and J lost 6 bases, with 15 bases between them. CDR3 length equals 14 residues. The CDR3 sequence is CASRSGGASQPQHF. CDR3 DNA sequence: TGTGCCAGCAGGTCGGGGGGGGCAAGTCAGCCCCAGCATTTT.

The rearrangement joins TRBV2 to TRBJ2-1; D call uncertain. Germline V lookup: CDR1 SNHLY, CDR2 FYNNEI. The length of the CDR3 is 15 residues. Trimming stripped 4 bases from V and 0 bases from J, with 10 bases between. The CDR3 reads CASSADLYSYNEQFF. DNA for the CDR3: TGTGCCAGCAGTGCAGACTTATACTCCTACAATGAGCAGTTCTTC.

Written as DNA, the CDR3 is TGTGCCAGCAGCTCCAAGCCGGGACAGACCAATTCACCCCTCCACTTT. Translated: CASSSKPGQTNSPLHF. The genes are TRBV7-8 and TRBJ1-6; TRBD1 matches at 7 bases. CDR1 is SGHVS and CDR2 is FQNEAQ in the germline V gene. V lost 4 bases and J lost 7; bases outside the gene matches: 10. This CDR3 has 16 amino acids.

The chain employs TRBV6-5 and TRBJ2-7; either TRBD1 or TRBD2 may supply D (6 bases each). V lost 6 bases to trimming and J lost 6 bases, with 21 bases between them. CDR3 length: 15 residues. Germline values: CDR1 MNHEY, CDR2 SVGAGI. CDR3 DNA sequence: TGTGCCAGCAGCCGCTCCTGGGGGGCGGGGTCCGAGCAGTACGTC. Protein product: CASSRSWGAGSEQYV.

This chain uses TRBV24-1 with TRBJ2-1; no clear D gene. Trimming took 1 base from V and 7 from J, leaving 10 bases between them. Germline V lookup: CDR1 KGHDR, CDR2 SFDVKD. CDR3 length: 14 residues. CDR3 sequence: CATSDFLLGNEQFF. The CDR3 DNA follows: TGTGCCACCAGTGATTTCCTTCTGGGGAATGAGCAGTTCTTC.

The chain employs TRBV5-1 and TRBJ2-4; D perhaps matches TRBD2 (6 bases). The CDR3 covers 14 residues. In germline, CDR1 is SGHRS, CDR2 YFSETQ. Trimming removed 4 bases from V and 8 bases from J, with 16 bases in between. CDR3 nucleotide sequence: TGCGCCAGCAGCAGCCGGGCCTCGGGGGACATTCAGTACTTC. Protein: CASSSRASGDIQYF.

CDR3 loop: CASSSGAYGYTF. CDR3 nucleotide sequence: TGTGCCAGCAGCTCAGGGGCCTATGGCTACACCTTC. V gene TRBV7-2 combines with J gene TRBJ1-2; tentatively, D is TRBD1 (6 bases). Germline-derived CDR1 and CDR2 are SGHTA and FQGNSA. With 4 bases removed from V and 4 bases from J, the gap between germline ends came to 7 bases. This CDR3 is 12 amino acids long.

The J gene is TRBJ1-5, the V gene TRBV4-3; tentative D call: TRBD1 (5 bases). The V end lost 4 bases, the J end lost 5 bases, and 9 bases lay between the germline ends. Looked up from germline, CDR1 is LGHNA and CDR2 is YSLEER. The CDR3 has 13 amino acids. CDR3 bases: TGCGCCAGCAGCCTGGGGGGTGATCAGCCCCAGCATTTT. This translates into CASSLGGDQPQHF.

The chain combines TRBV14 with TRBJ1-1, with D perhaps matching TRBD1 (5 bases). Germline CDR1 reads SGHDN; CDR2 reads FVKESK. V dropped 6 bases and J dropped 5 bases, with 19 bases sitting between them. The CDR3 runs to 15 residues. As DNA, the CDR3 is TGTGCCAGCAGTCGAATGAGGCGGGGGATGACTGAAGCTTTCTTT. Amino acid sequence: CASSRMRRGMTEAFF.